These T cell receptor beta chains were read from a single sample in a study of glioma-infiltrating T cells. One entry per CDR3 protein, called by TCRdb with MiXCR from the multiplex PCR reads. The data contain fewer than 500,000 distinct CDR3 sequences, about 40% of them seen just once; the ten biggest clones take up 12%. Sequenced input: glioma tissue, nonneoplastic brain tissue, or PBMCs (not recorded which). The receptors shown here come from a human donor with low-grade glioma or glioblastoma, undergoing nonglioma brain surgery, or in good health (not recorded which). Both conserved end residues are part of each CDR3. D genes are given only for firm matches. Expanded clones are given a class, and other clones once, few, many or no size at all.

TRBJ2-1 . TRBV6-2/TRBV6-3 TRBD2 CASSYPPMTSGDYNEQFF TGTGCCAGCAGTTACCCCCCCATGACTAGCGGGGACTACAATGAGCAGTTCTTC
TRBJ1-4 . TRBV28 . CASRFRQRWGEKLFF TGTGCCAGCAGATTCCGACAGCGGTGGGGTGAAAAACTGTTTTTT
TRBJ2-1 few TRBV24-1 TRBD2 CATSDLGFGTSGRIYNEQFF TGTGCCACCAGTGATTTGGGATTCGGGACTAGCGGGAGGATCTACAATGAGCAGTTCTTC
TRBJ2-4 . TRBV6-2/TRBV6-3 . CAGSYVSREQKNIQYF TGTGCCGGCAGTTACGTTTCTCGGGAGCAGAAAAACATTCAGTACTTC
TRBJ2-7 many TRBV6-6 . CASSYGRGSYEQYF TGTGCCAGCAGTTACGGACGGGGTTCCTACGAGCAGTACTTC
TRBJ1-2 . TRBV19 . CATTQAFYYGYTF TGTGCCACTACACAGGCCTTCTACTATGGCTACACCTTC
TRBJ2-3 many TRBV6-6 TRBD2 CASSYQAGVTVAQYF TGTGCCAGCAGTTACCAAGCGGGAGTTACGGTCGCGCAGTATTTT
TRBJ2-3 few TRBV18 . CASSLSTQYF TGTGCCAGCTCACTTTCCACGCAGTATTTT
TRBJ1-5 . TRBV7-6 TRBD1 CASSLGLGQPEHF TGTGCCAGCAGCCTCGGGTTGGGACAGCCCGAGCATTTT
TRBJ2-5 few TRBV28 . CASSSAGGLQETQYF TGTGCCAGCAGTTCCGCCGGAGGGCTACAAGAGACCCAGTACTTC
TRBJ2-2 many TRBV3-1 TRBD2 CASSQEPAGGHTGELFF TGTGCCAGCAGCCAAGAACCAGCGGGAGGGCACACCGGGGAGCTGTTTTTT
TRBJ2-7 many TRBV28 TRBD1 CASSLRTGASYEQYF TGTGCCAGCAGTTTAAGGACAGGGGCATCCTACGAGCAGTACTTC
TRBJ2-1 few TRBV27 TRBD2 CASSLLSLAGENEQFF TGTGCCAGCAGTTTATTGTCGCTAGCGGGAGAAAATGAGCAGTTCTTC
TRBJ2-1 . TRBV24-1 TRBD2 CATIETPGLAGDSYNEQFF TGTGCCACCATTGAAACCCCGGGACTAGCGGGGGACTCCTACAATGAGCAGTTCTTC
TRBJ1-2 many TRBV6-2/TRBV6-3 . CASSPRARDGYTF TGTGCCAGCAGCCCACGTGCGAGAGATGGCTACACCTTC
TRBJ1-2 many TRBV28 . CASSRRETAYGYTF TGTGCCAGCAGTCGTCGGGAAACAGCCTATGGCTACACCTTC
TRBJ1-1 . TRBV6-1 . CASSHDPPNMNTEDFF TGTGCCAGCAGCCACGACCCCCCAAACATGAACACTGAAGATTTCTTT
TRBJ2-2 few TRBV28 . CASSLGWQTGELFF TGTGCCAGCAGTTTAGGTTGGCAGACCGGGGAGCTGTTTTTT
TRBJ1-2 many TRBV3-1 TRBD1 CASSQGTGGDYGYTF TGTGCCAGCAGCCAAGGGACAGGGGGCGACTATGGCTACACCTTC
TRBJ2-7 . TRBV12-3/TRBV12-4 . CASSRGDISTTYEQYF TGTGCCAGCAGTCGCGGGGACATCTCAACTACCTACGAGCAGTACTTC
TRBJ2-7 . TRBV20-1 TRBD1 CSARRGTGQYEQYF TGCAGTGCTAGAAGGGGGACAGGGCAATACGAGCAGTACTTC
TRBJ2-5 few TRBV28 . CASSSPFQETQYF TGTGCCAGCAGTTCTCCGTTTCAAGAGACCCAGTACTTC
TRBJ2-3 many TRBV19 . CASSIKGDTDTQYF TGTGCCAGTAGTATCAAAGGCGACACAGATACGCAGTATTTT
TRBJ2-2 many TRBV7-3 TRBD2 CASSLRGGTGELFF TGTGCCAGCAGCTTAAGGGGGGGCACCGGGGAGCTGTTTTTT
TRBJ2-7 once TRBV7-7 . CASSLSREYEQYF TGTGCTAGCAGCTTATCTAGAGAGTACGAGCAGTACTTC
TRBJ2-2 . TRBV6-2/TRBV6-3 TRBD1 CASEEQGWTGELFF TGTGCCAGCGAAGAACAGGGGTGGACCGGGGAGCTGTTTTTT
TRBJ1-1 many TRBV20-1 TRBD1 CSARATGLGTEAFF TGCAGTGCTAGAGCGACAGGGCTAGGAACTGAAGCTTTCTTT
TRBJ2-7 . TRBV20-1 . CSAFRDGRDEQYF TGCAGTGCTTTTAGGGACGGCAGGGACGAGCAGTACTTC
TRBJ2-7 . TRBV27 TRBD2 CASSLLAGVSYEQYF TGTGCCAGCAGTTTATTAGCGGGTGTATCCTACGAGCAGTACTTC
TRBJ1-5 few TRBV20-1 . CSALTDVSNQPQHF TGCAGTGCCCTAACAGACGTCAGCAATCAGCCCCAGCATTTT
TRBJ1-2 few TRBV5-4 . CASSALFRGYGYTF TGTGCCAGCAGCGCCCTTTTCCGGGGTTATGGCTACACCTTC
TRBJ2-7 many TRBV20-1 TRBD2 CSAPGLDSYEQYF TGCAGTGCCCCGGGACTAGACTCCTACGAGCAGTACTTC
TRBJ2-6 few TRBV2 . CASSAQSSGANVLTF TGTGCCAGCAGTGCGCAGAGCTCTGGGGCCAACGTCCTGACTTTC
TRBJ2-3 few TRBV18 TRBD1 CASSPPWTGLPDTQYF TGTGCCAGCTCACCACCATGGACAGGGCTCCCGGATACGCAGTATTTT
TRBJ2-7 . TRBV28 . CASSLPKTSYEQYF TGTGCCAGCAGCCTTCCCAAGACTAGCTACGAGCAGTACTTC
TRBJ2-5 . TRBV24-1 . CATSDPYRTQETQYF TGTGCCACCAGTGACCCTTACCGGACCCAAGAGACCCAGTACTTC
TRBJ2-1 many TRBV27 TRBD2 CASTTVTLAGGPNEQFF TGTGCCAGCACCACCGTGACTTTAGCGGGAGGGCCAAATGAGCAGTTCTTC
TRBJ1-3 few TRBV6-1 . CASSTSGRHSGNTIYF TGTGCCAGCTCAACGTCGGGCAGGCACTCTGGAAACACCATATATTTT
TRBJ1-1 . TRBV4-1 . CASSQDNRGHLNTEAFF TGCGCCAGCAGCCAAGATAATAGGGGCCATTTGAACACTGAAGCTTTCTTT
TRBJ2-3 . TRBV24-1 TRBD1 CATSDRDRGTDTQYF TGTGCCACCAGTGACCGTGACAGGGGCACAGATACGCAGTATTTT
TRBJ2-7 . TRBV27 . CASSFTSSLGRHEQYF TGTGCCAGCAGTTTCACCTCCTCGCTTGGGAGGCACGAGCAGTACTTC
TRBJ1-5 few TRBV28 TRBD1 CASSSGQQPQHF TGTGCCAGCAGCTCGGGACAGCAGCCCCAGCATTTT
TRBJ2-3 . TRBV19 . CASSRRADTQYF TGTGCCAGTAGTAGACGAGCAGATACGCAGTATTTT
TRBJ2-5 . TRBV15 . CATSTRVTGETQYF TGTGCCACCAGCACCCGGGTCACTGGGGAGACCCAGTACTTC
TRBJ2-1 many TRBV6-5 . CASSYSVGGGREQFF TGTGCCAGCAGTTACTCGGTCGGTGGCGGCCGTGAGCAGTTCTTC
TRBJ2-1 many TRBV4-3 . CASSQELATNEQFF TGCGCCAGCAGCCAAGAACTAGCAACCAATGAGCAGTTCTTC
TRBJ2-3 . TRBV12-3/TRBV12-4 . CASNSWEADTQYF TGTGCCAGCAACTCCTGGGAGGCAGATACGCAGTATTTT
TRBJ1-2 . TRBV20-1 TRBD1 CSARPRQGYGYTF TGCAGTGCTAGACCCCGACAGGGCTATGGCTACACCTTC
TRBJ2-7 . TRBV28 TRBD2 CASSHLAGGPDEQYF TGTGCCAGCAGCCACCTAGCGGGAGGGCCGGACGAGCAGTACTTC
TRBJ1-1 . TRBV20-1 . CSARATTGTAITGAFF TGCAGTGCTAGAGCTACCACCGGGACGGCAATTACGGGAGCTTTCTTT
TRBJ1-1 many TRBV28 . CASSVTETEAFF TGTGCCAGCAGTGTGACAGAGACAGAAGCTTTCTTT
TRBJ1-5 many TRBV20-1 . CSAEGEGNQPQHF TGCAGTGCTGAGGGAGAGGGCAATCAGCCCCAGCATTTT